Below are 11 T cell receptor beta chains sequenced from a single sample in a study of immune heterogeneity within non-small cell lung tumors. The starting template was genomic DNA from bulk tumor, roughly 650 ng per sample. Surgical sampling yielded several biopsies per primary tumor (spaced far apart). The study enrolled patients with untreated, newly diagnosed non-small cell lung cancer who underwent curative surgery. A multiplex PCR containing 32 V primers and 13 J primers was used to amplify TCR beta CDR3. From the multiplex PCR reads, TCRdb called clonotypes with MiXCR, one entry per CDR3 protein. Of about 22,000 distinct CDR3 sequences in the sample, about 26% are singletons; the top ten hold about 4%. Sequenced: lung tumor tissue. The receptors originated from a man aged 40-49 years with non-small cell lung cancer.

On this clonotype: The junction and the germline gene differ at one end; a read error may be behind it. V gene TRBV14 combines with J gene TRBJ2-1, with 7 bases lining up with TRBD2. Germline-derived CDR1 and CDR2 are SGHDN and FVKESK. The CDR3 is made up of 16 amino acids. In DNA, the CDR3 is TGTGCCAGCAGCAAAGAGAGACTAGCATCCTACAATGAGCAGTTCTTC. The encoded protein is CASSKERLASYNEQFF.

This clonotype was recorded at least ten times. The chain is built from TRBV6-1 and TRBJ1-5; D is ambiguous. The CDR3 extends over 15 amino acids. Trimming shortened V by 3 bases and J by 0 bases, and 9 bases separated the two germline ends. CDR1 and CDR2 from the germline V gene are MNHNS and SASEGT. CDR3 amino acids: CASSDPGGSNQPQHF. As DNA, the CDR3 is TGTGCCAGCAGTGATCCAGGTGGTAGCAATCAGCCCCAGCATTTT.

This clonotype was counted only a few times. DNA of the CDR3: TGTGCCAGCAGCCCCGCTAGCGGGAGCTCCTACAATGAGCAGTTCTTC. Protein product: CASSPASGSSYNEQFF. The chain carries TRBV7-6 and TRBJ2-1; 10 bases are a match to TRBD2. This CDR3 is built from 16 residues. After removal of 5 bases from V and 0 bases from J, the junction contained 4 bases not matched to a gene. Germline loops: CDR1 SGHVS, CDR2 FNYEAQ.

With regard to this clonotype: A read error may be the cause here, since a much bigger clone is one base away. V gene TRBV7-8 combines with J gene TRBJ2-3; tentative D call: TRBD2 (6 bases). Germline V gene lookup returns CDR1 SGHVS and CDR2 FQNEAQ. The CDR3 runs 15 residues. CDR3 region: CASSSTSGARDTPYF. DNA for the CDR3: TGTGCCAGCAGCTCCACCTCGGGAGCCCGGGATACGCCGTATTTT.

Details on this clonotype: A much larger clone is a single base away; this may be a read error. CDR3 sequence: CPSSLLAGNYEQYF. CDR3 in DNA: TGCCCCAGCAGCTTACTAGCGGGAAATTACGAGCAGTACTTC. This chain connects TRBV5-1 to TRBJ2-7; 10 bases are a match to TRBD2. CDR3 length equals 14 residues. CDR1 and CDR2 (germline): SGHRS, YFSETQ.

This clonotype was seen repeatedly, ten times or more. V and J are TRBV12-3 or TRBV12-4 and TRBJ1-5, with D hard to call. The CDR3 extends over 13 amino acids. Trimming stripped 6 bases from V and 1 base from J, with 7 bases between. CDR3 bases: TGTGCCAGCAGCAAAGGGAGCAATCAGCCCCAGCATTTT. The encoded protein is CASSKGSNQPQHF.

J is TRBJ1-2 and V is TRBV20-1; 8 bases match TRBD1. V gave up 3 bases and J gave up 10 bases; unmatched junction bases: 13. Germline V gene data show CDR1 as DFQATT and CDR2 as SNEGSKA (reference sequence). This CDR3 has 14 residues. For the CDR3, the DNA is TGCAGTGCTAGTGTTAGGGGACAGGATCTCTCCTACACCTTC. Its translation is CSASVRGQDLSYTF.

The chain couples TRBV12-5 to TRBJ1-1, with D maybe TRBD1 (5 bases). Germline CDR1 and CDR2: LGHNT and FRNRAP. V dropped 4 bases and J dropped 1 base, with 10 bases sitting between them. The CDR3 runs 14 residues. This CDR3 reads CASGWGTGNTEAFF. The DNA for the CDR3 is TGTGCTAGTGGTTGGGGAACAGGGAACACTGAAGCTTTCTTT.

Judged by abundance, this clonotype is medium-sized. The genes are TRBV10-3 and TRBJ2-1; D possibly corresponds to TRBD1 (7 bases). The CDR3 consists of 14 residues. Germline CDR1 ENHRY, CDR2 SYGVKD. The V end was cut by 4 bases, the J end by 7 bases, with 14 bases between. CDR3 protein: CAISVEGAGNEQFF. CDR3 coding DNA: TGTGCCATCAGTGTGGAGGGGGCAGGGAATGAGCAGTTCTTC.

This clonotype was seen many times. The genes are TRBV27 and TRBJ2-5; D perhaps matches TRBD1 (6 bases). Between the trimmed V and J ends, which lost 4 bases and 2 bases, there was a span of 11 bases. CDR3 length: 14 amino acids. Germline loops: CDR1 MNHEY, CDR2 SMNVEV (reference sequence). The CDR3 DNA reads as TGTGCCAGCAGTTCCCGGACAGTTCAAGAGACCCAGTACTTC. Protein product: CASSSRTVQETQYF.

Turning to this clonotype: A much larger clone is a single base away; this may be a read error. This chain links TRBV27 with TRBJ1-4, with D unresolved. CDR3 length equals 15 residues. Germline V gives CDR1 MNHEY, CDR2 SMNVEV (reference sequence). CDR3 bases: TGTGCCAGCACTCCCGCCGACGGGGTTGGGGAAAAACTGTCTTTT. Its protein product is CASTPADGVGEKLSF.